This T cell receptor (beta chain) was identified during a study of T-cell reconstitution after alpha-beta-depleted transplantation in children. Findings of the study overall: Newly made T cells mostly supplied T-cell counts and diversity one year after transplant.

This clonotype was detected many times. Its antigen is as yet unknown. Unique molecular identifiers were incorporated during preparation of the TCRbeta library. Each CDR3 protein is one row after TCRdb ran MiXCR on the PCR reads. The sample records 200,000 to 300,000 distinct CDR3 sequences, 20% to 30% being singletons. Per germline, CDR1 MNHEY and CDR2 SVGAGI. V was clipped by 1 base and J by 6 bases, with 19 bases between them. This CDR3 is built from 17 residues. This specimen was PBMCs, taken before TCRalphabeta/CD19-depleted stem cell transplant. The receptor's source is a girl aged 2 to 9 with Fanconi anemia, due to receive a stem cell transplant. The chain uses TRBV6-5 and TRBJ2-1; the D gene is possibly TRBD2 (6 bases). The CDR3 protein is CASSYWGSGLPGNEQFF. The CDR3 coding sequence is TGTGCCAGCAGTTACTGGGGGAGCGGGCTGCCGGGCAATGAGCAGTTCTTC.